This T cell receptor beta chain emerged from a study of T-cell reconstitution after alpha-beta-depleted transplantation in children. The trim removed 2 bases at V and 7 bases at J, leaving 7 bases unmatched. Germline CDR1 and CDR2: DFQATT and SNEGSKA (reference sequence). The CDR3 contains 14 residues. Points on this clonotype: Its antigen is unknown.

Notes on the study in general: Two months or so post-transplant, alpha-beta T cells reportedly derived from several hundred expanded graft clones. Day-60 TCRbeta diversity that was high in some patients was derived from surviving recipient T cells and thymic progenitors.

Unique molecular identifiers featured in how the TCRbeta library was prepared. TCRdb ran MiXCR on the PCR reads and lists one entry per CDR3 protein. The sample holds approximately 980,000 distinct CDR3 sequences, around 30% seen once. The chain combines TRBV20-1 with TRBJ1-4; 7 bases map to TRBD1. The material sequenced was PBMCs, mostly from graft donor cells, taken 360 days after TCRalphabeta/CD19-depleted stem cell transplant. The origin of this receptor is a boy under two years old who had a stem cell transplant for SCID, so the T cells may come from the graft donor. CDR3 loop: CSARTTGVGEKLFF. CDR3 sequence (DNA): TGCAGTGCTAGAACCACAGGGGTTGGTGAAAAACTGTTTTTT.